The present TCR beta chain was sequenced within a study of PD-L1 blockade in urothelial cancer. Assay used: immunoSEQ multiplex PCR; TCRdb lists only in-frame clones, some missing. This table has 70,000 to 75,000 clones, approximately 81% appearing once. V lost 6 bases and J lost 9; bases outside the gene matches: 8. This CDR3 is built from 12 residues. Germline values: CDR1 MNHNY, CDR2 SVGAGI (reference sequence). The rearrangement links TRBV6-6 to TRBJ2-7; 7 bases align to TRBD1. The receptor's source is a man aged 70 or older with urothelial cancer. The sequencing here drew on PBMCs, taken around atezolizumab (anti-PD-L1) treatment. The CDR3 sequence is CASSLNRGRQYF. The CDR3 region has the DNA TGTGCCAGCAGCCTGAACAGGGGAAGGCAGTACTTC.